What follows are 23 T cell receptor beta chains derived from one specimen sequenced in a study of cytomegalovirus exposure and HLA in healthy donors. Sequenced by immunoSEQ multiplex PCR; TCRdb stores in-frame clones only, minus some. This sample has a few hundred thousand clones, with around four fifths found just once. Sequencing used PBMCs. Receptors originate from a woman between 25 and 40 years old in good health and CMV-seropositive.

The chain employs TRBV5-1 and TRBJ2-5; 7 bases fit TRBD1. The ends lost 4 bases at V and 5 bases at J; junction bases unmatched: 5. This CDR3 has 13 amino acids. The V gene's germline CDR1 is SGHRS and CDR2 YFSETQ. The CDR3 is CASSQDRRETQYF. The CDR3 nucleotides are TGCGCCAGCAGCCAGGACAGGCGGGAGACCCAGTACTTC.

The chain combines TRBV5-6 with TRBJ2-7; tentatively, D is TRBD1 (6 bases). This CDR3 region has 13 residues. Trimming shortened V by 1 base and J by 5 bases, and 10 bases separated the two germline ends. Germline lookup yields CDR1 SGHDT and CDR2 YYEEEE. In nucleotides, the CDR3 is TGTGCCAGCAGCTTGTGGGGGCAGAACGAGCAGTACTTC. Its protein is CASSLWGQNEQYF.

V gene TRBV5-1 combines with J gene TRBJ1-5; D is ambiguous. The CDR3 runs to 16 residues. The V gene lost 0 bases and the J gene lost 0 bases, with 10 bases spanning the gap. CDR1 is SGHRS and CDR2 is YFSETQ in the germline V gene. The CDR3 DNA sequence: TGCGCCAGCAGCTTGGACGGCAGAGATAGCAATCAGCCCCAGCATTTT. As protein: CASSLDGRDSNQPQHF.

This clone was seen only once. The chain has TRBV30 and TRBJ2-2; D possibly corresponds to TRBD1 (6 bases). Trimming pared 3 bases from V and 4 bases from J, leaving 15 bases between. In germline, CDR1 is GTSNPN, CDR2 SVGIG (reference sequence). CDR3 size: 15 residues. CDR3 DNA sequence: TGTGCCTGGAGCCATTACAGGGAAACCACCGGGGAGCTGTTTTTT. It is translated as CAWSHYRETTGELFF.

CDR3 in DNA: TGTGCCAGCAGCCCAAGACAGGGTGAGGACTATGGCTACACCTTC. Amino acids: CASSPRQGEDYGYTF. The V call is TRBV7-2, the J call TRBJ1-2; 7 bases map to TRBD1. Germline V gene data show CDR1 as SGHTA and CDR2 as FQGNSA. V gave up 5 bases and J gave up 3 bases; unmatched junction bases: 9. This CDR3 contains 15 residues. The full variable domain, its missing parts supplied by reference TRBV7-2 and TRBJ1-2, is GAGVSQSPSNKVTEKGKDVELRCDPISGHTALYWYRQSLGQGLEFLIYFQGNSAPDKSGLPSDRFSAERTGGSVSTLTIQRTQQEDSAVYLCASSPRQGEDYGYTFGSGTRLTVV.

V and J are TRBV7-2 and TRBJ2-7; D might be TRBD1 (6 bases). Trimming removed 2 bases from V and 3 bases from J, with 11 bases in between. The CDR3 is 14 amino acids. The germline gives CDR1 SGHTA, CDR2 FQGNSA. Here the CDR3 DNA reads TGTGCCAGCAGCTTAAAGGGACAAATCTACGAGCAGTACTTC. It encodes CASSLKGQIYEQYF.

In nucleotides, the CDR3 is TGCAGCGTTGGGTCCCCCTCTAAATCCGTGATCAACAATGAGCAGTTCTTC. Translating gives CSVGSPSKSVINNEQFF. J is TRBJ2-1 and V is TRBV29-1; D gene unclear. Germline assignment: CDR1 SQVTM and CDR2 ANQGSEA. The CDR3 is 17 amino acids. Trimming removed 4 bases at V and 5 bases at J, with 24 bases between.

The chain joins TRBV6-5 to TRBJ1-1; 8 bases are shared with TRBD1. Trimming removed 8 bases from V and 4 bases from J; junction bases left unmatched: 6. CDR3 length: 13 amino acids. Looked up from germline, CDR1 is MNHEY and CDR2 is SVGAGI. The CDR3 is CASGQGIGTEAFF. The CDR3 nucleotides read TGTGCCAGCGGACAGGGAATTGGCACTGAAGCTTTCTTT.

The V and J genes are TRBV27 and TRBJ2-1; D possibly corresponds to TRBD1 (5 bases). CDR1 is MNHEY and CDR2 is SMNVEV in the germline V gene (reference sequence). V lost 3 bases to trimming and J lost 4 bases, with 13 bases between them. This CDR3 contains 15 residues. The CDR3 loop reads CASSLGLGIYNEQFF. Written as DNA, the CDR3 is TGTGCCAGCAGTTTGGGGCTAGGGATATACAATGAGCAGTTCTTC.

This sequence joins TRBV5-4 and TRBJ2-3; TRBD2 aligns across 9 bases. Germline V gives CDR1 SGHNT, CDR2 YYREEE (reference sequence). The junction had 3 bases not matched to a gene; V was cut back by 2 bases and J by 2 bases. There are 15 residues in the CDR3. CDR3 nucleotides: TGTGCCAGCAGCTTTAGCGGGAGTGTCACAGATACGCAGTATTTT. This sequence encodes CASSFSGSVTDTQYF.

This clone was seen a few times. This chain joins TRBV6-5 and TRBJ1-2; D not certain. Per germline, CDR1 MNHEY and CDR2 SVGAGI. Trimming removed 4 bases at V and 6 bases at J, with 6 bases between. The CDR3 has 11 residues. CDR3 in amino acids: CASSSPDGYTF. The DNA of the CDR3 is TGTGCCAGCAGTTCCCCGGATGGCTACACCTTC.

This clone was counted once. This chain joins TRBV27 and TRBJ2-7, with D possibly TRBD1 on 5 matching bases. Trimming cost V 8 bases and J 3 bases, with 17 bases left between them. The CDR3 contains 14 residues. CDR1 is MNHEY and CDR2 is SMNVEV in the germline V gene (reference sequence). CDR3 sequence (DNA): TGTGCCAGCCATCCAGCCTCACAGGACTACGAGCAGTACTTC. This gives the protein CASHPASQDYEQYF.

This chain connects TRBV27 to TRBJ1-2, with D perhaps matching TRBD1 (5 bases). There are 12 residues in the CDR3. The V gene's germline CDR1 is MNHEY and CDR2 SMNVEV (reference sequence). The V gene lost 5 bases and the J gene lost 4 bases, with 8 bases spanning the gap. The CDR3 bases are TGTGCCAGCAGTCCCGGGGGCTATGGCTACACCTTC. This sequence encodes CASSPGGYGYTF.

The chain is built from TRBV18 and TRBJ1-2, with TRBD1 matching 9 bases. Germline loops: CDR1 KGHSH, CDR2 LQKENI. CDR3 size: 16 residues. Losses at the gene ends were 1 base for V and 5 bases for J; bases not matched to a gene: 8. The CDR3 sequence is CASSPQRTGDGYGYTF. For the CDR3, the DNA is TGTGCCAGCTCACCACAGCGGACAGGGGATGGTTATGGCTACACCTTC.

V is TRBV10-3 and J is TRBJ2-7, with 16 bases matching TRBD2. Germline CDR1 is ENHRY and CDR2 is SYGVKD. The CDR3 spans 19 residues. The V and J ends lost 0 bases and 3 bases, in that order; junction bases with no gene match: 8. The CDR3 DNA reads as TGTGCCATCAGTGAGTCCTTGGGACTAGCGGGAGGGCCTAGCTACGAGCAGTACTTC. As protein: CAISESLGLAGGPSYEQYF.

This chain joins TRBV11-2 and TRBJ2-2; D uncertain. CDR1 and CDR2 (germline): SGHAT, FQNNGV. V was cut by 4 bases and J by 2 bases, with 5 bases left in between. The CDR3 sequence is 13 residues long. The CDR3 sequence: CASSWRNTGELFF. The CDR3, as DNA: TGTGCCAGCAGCTGGCGAAACACCGGGGAGCTGTTTTTT.

The gene calls are TRBV6-5 and TRBJ1-2; D is unresolved. Germline CDR1 and CDR2: MNHEY and SVGAGI. This CDR3 spans 14 amino acids. Trimming took off 2 bases at V and 0 bases at J, with 7 bases between the two ends. The CDR3 DNA reads as TGTGCCAGCAGTTACAAGTTCTCTAACTATGGCTACACCTTC. The encoded protein is CASSYKFSNYGYTF.

Only a few counts were recorded for this clone. The chain is built from TRBV5-4 and TRBJ1-2, with unresolved D. V was clipped by 0 bases and J by 3 bases, with 12 bases between them. The germline CDR1 and CDR2 sequences are SGHNT and YYREEE (reference sequence). This CDR3 is built from 15 residues. CDR3 DNA sequence: TGTGCCAGCAGCTTGGGACCAGAGGAACACTATGGCTACACCTTC. This encodes CASSLGPEEHYGYTF.

The V call is TRBV18, the J call TRBJ1-5; TRBD1 is a possible D gene (6 bases). This CDR3 region has 15 residues. V was shortened by 2 bases and J by 5 bases, with 13 bases between the two germline ends. CDR1 is KGHSH and CDR2 is LQKENI in the germline V gene. The CDR3 loop is CASSPSVGGDQPQHF. DNA of the CDR3: TGTGCCAGCTCACCAAGCGTAGGGGGGGATCAGCCCCAGCATTTT.

This chain connects TRBV29-1 to TRBJ2-3, with TRBD2 matching over 7 bases. From germline, CDR1 is SQVTM and CDR2 ANQGSEA. J was trimmed by 6 bases and V by 4 bases; bases with no gene match: 7. The CDR3 has 13 residues. The CDR3 coding sequence is TGCAGCGTTGTAGGCGGGAGTCCGGATACGCAGTATTTT. This translates into CSVVGGSPDTQYF.

This rearrangement joins TRBV5-4 to TRBJ2-7, with D perhaps given as TRBD1 or TRBD2 (5 bases each). Trimming shortened V by 4 bases and J by 5 bases, and 22 bases separated the two germline ends. In germline, CDR1 is SGHNT, CDR2 YYREEE (reference sequence). This CDR3 has 16 residues. The CDR3 coding sequence is TGTGCCAGCAGCGAGGACGCCGGGGCTACCGGCCACGAGCAGTACTTC. Its translation is CASSEDAGATGHEQYF.

This clone was found a few times. The chain joins TRBV14 to TRBJ2-1; D is uncertain. Germline V lookup: CDR1 SGHDN, CDR2 FVKESK. V shed 4 bases and J shed 2 bases, with 15 bases lying between them. The CDR3 runs to 16 residues. The chain's CDR3 is CASSRRANSTYNEQFF. DNA of the CDR3: TGTGCCAGCAGCCGCCGAGCCAACTCTACCTACAATGAGCAGTTCTTC.

This chain joins TRBV19 and TRBJ2-7; 9 nucleotides align to TRBD2. J lost 3 bases, V lost 4 bases, and 10 bases had no gene match. Germline-derived CDR1 and CDR2 are LNHDA and SQIVND (reference sequence). The CDR3 consists of 16 residues. In DNA form, the CDR3 reads TGTGCCAGTAGTACATCAGGACTAGCGAGTTACTACGAGCAGTACTTC. Residues: CASSTSGLASYYEQYF.